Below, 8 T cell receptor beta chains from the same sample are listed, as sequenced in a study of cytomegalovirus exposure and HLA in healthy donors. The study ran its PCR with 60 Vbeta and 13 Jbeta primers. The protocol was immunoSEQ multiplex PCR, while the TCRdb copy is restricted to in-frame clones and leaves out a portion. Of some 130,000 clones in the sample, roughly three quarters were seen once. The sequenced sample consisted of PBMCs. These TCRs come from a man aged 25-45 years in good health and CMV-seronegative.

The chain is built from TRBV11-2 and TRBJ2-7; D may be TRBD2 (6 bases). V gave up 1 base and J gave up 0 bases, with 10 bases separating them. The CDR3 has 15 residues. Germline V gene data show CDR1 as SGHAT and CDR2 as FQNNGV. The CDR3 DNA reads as TGTGCCAGCAGCTTAGGGCTAGCGAACTCCTACGAGCAGTACTTC. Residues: CASSLGLANSYEQYF.

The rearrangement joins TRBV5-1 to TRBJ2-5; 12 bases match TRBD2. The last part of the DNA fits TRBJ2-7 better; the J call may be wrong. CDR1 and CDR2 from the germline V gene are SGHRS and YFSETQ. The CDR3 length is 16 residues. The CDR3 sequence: CASSMGLAGGGYEQYF. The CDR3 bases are TGCGCCAGCAGCATGGGGCTAGCGGGAGGGGGGTACGAGCAGTACTTC.

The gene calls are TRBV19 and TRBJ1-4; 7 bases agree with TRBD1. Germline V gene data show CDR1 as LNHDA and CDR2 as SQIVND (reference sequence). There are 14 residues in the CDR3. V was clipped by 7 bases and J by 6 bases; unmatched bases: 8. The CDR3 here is CASTDDREDEKLFF. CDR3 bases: TGTGCCAGTACCGACGACAGGGAAGATGAAAAACTGTTTTTT.

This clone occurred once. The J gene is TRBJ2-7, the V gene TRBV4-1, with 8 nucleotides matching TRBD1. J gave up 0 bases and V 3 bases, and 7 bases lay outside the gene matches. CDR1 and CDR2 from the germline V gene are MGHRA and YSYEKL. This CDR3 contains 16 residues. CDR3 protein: CASSQRGGTGSYEQYF. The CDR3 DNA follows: TGCGCCAGCAGCCAGAGAGGAGGGACAGGCTCCTACGAGCAGTACTTC.

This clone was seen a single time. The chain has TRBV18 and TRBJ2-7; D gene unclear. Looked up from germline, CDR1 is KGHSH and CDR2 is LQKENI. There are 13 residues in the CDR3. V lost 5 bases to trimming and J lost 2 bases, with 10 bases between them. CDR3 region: CASSFTQTYEQYF. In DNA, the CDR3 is TGTGCCAGCTCATTTACCCAGACCTACGAGCAGTACTTC.

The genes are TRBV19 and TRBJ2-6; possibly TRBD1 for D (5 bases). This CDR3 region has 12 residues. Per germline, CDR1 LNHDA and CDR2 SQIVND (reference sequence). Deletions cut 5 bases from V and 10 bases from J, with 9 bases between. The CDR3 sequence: CASSFPGNVLTF. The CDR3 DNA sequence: TGTGCCAGTAGTTTCCCAGGGAACGTCCTGACTTTC.

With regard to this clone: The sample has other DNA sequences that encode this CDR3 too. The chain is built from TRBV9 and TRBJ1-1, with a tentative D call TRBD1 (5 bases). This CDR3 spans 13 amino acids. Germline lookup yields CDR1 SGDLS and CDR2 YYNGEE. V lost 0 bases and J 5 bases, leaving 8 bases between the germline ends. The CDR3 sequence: CASSVEGVTEAFF. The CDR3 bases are TGTGCCAGCAGCGTAGAAGGGGTAACTGAAGCTTTCTTT. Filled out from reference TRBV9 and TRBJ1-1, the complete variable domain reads DSGVTQTPKHLITATGQRVTLRCSPRSGDLSVYWYQQSLDQGLQFLIQYYNGEERAKGNILERFSAQQFPDLHSELNLSSLELGDSALYFCASSVEGVTEAFFGQGTRLTVV.

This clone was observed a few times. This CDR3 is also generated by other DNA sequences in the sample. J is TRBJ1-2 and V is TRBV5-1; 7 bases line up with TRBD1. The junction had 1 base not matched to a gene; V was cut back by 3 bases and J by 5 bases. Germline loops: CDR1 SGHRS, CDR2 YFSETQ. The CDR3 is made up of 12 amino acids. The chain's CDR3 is CASSWDSYGYTF. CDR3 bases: TGCGCCAGCAGCTGGGACAGTTATGGCTACACCTTC.